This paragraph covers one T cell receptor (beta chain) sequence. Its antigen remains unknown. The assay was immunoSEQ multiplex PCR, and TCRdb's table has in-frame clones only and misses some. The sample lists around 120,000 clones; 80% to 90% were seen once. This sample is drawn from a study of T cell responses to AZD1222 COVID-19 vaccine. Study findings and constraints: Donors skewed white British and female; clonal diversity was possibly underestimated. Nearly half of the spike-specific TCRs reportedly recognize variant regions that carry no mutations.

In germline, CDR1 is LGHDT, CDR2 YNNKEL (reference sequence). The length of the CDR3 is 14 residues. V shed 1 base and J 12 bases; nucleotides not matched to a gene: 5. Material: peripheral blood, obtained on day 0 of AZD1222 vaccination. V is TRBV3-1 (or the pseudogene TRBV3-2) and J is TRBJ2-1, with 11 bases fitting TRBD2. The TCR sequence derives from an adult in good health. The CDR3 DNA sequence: TGTGCCAGCAGCCAAGGTAGCGGGGGGGCCCTGCAGTTCTTC. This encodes CASSQGSGGALQFF.